This TCR beta chain came from a study of a mutant IDH1 vaccine in newly diagnosed glioma. Study-wide background: With temozolomide cycles, or 4-6 weeks after radiotherapy alone, vaccination was started. Beforehand, treatment had been radiotherapy, temozolomide, or both; the majority received both.

Germline CDR1 reads MNHEY; CDR2 reads SMNVEV (reference sequence). The CDR3 is 14 residues long. V trimming: 3 bases; J trimming: 5 bases; junction bases outside the gene matches: 4. General observations from the study: Detectable vaccine-induced immune responses arose in about 93% of patients. No link was apparently found between pseudoprogression and changes in top peripheral T cell clonotypes.

Time point denoted: week 5, during vaccination. Vaccine doses each comprised 300 ug of mutant IDH1 20-mer peptide, with topical imiquimod. Clones were read by immunoSEQ multiplex PCR, and TCRdb kept only the in-frame ones, dropping some. The table shows roughly 42,000 clones, with approximately 83% occurring only once. Concerning this clone itself: Its specificity is unknown.

This TCR derives from a man aged 35 to 55 with glioma. The rearrangement joins TRBV27 to TRBJ2-3, with 8 bases matching TRBD2. Material: PBMCs, obtained from a glioma patient whose treatment included an IDH1 peptide vaccine. The DNA of the CDR3 is TGTGCCAGCAGTTTCCGGGGGGGCAAAGATACGCAGTATTTT. Its translation is CASSFRGGKDTQYF.